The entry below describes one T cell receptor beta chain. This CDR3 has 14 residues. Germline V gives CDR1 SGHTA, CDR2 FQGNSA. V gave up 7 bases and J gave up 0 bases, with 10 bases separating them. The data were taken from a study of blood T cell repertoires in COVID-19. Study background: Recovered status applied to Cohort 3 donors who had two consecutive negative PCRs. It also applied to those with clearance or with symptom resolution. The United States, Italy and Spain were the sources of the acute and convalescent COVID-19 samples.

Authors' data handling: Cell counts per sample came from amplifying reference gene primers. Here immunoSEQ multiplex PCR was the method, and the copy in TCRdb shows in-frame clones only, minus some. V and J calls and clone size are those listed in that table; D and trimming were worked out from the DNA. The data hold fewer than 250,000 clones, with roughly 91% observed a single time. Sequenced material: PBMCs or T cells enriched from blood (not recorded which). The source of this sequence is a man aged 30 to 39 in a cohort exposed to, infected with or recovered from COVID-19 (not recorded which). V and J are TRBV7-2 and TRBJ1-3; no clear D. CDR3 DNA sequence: TGTGCCAGCATCTTGGAGCCCTCTGGAAACACCATATATTTT. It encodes CASILEPSGNTIYF.